A selection of T cell receptor beta chains follows, all from one sample in a study of blood T cell repertoires in COVID-19. The data were produced by immunoSEQ multiplex PCR, yet TCRdb's version contains in-frame clones alone and is incomplete. The sample shows some 300,000 clones, over 90% of them seen only once. The source material was PBMCs or T cells enriched from blood (not recorded which). Every receptor here comes from a young woman who had been exposed to COVID-19. Each CDR3 is given with its conserved first and last residue. Fields, in order: J gene, V gene, D gene, CDR3 protein, CDR3 DNA. D genes are given only for firm matches.

TRBJ1-3 TRBV10-3 - CATTLGGGNTIYF TGTGCCACTACCCTTGGGGGCGGAAACACCATATATTTT
TRBJ1-3 TRBV10-3 TRBD1 CAISEDREGNTIYF TGTGCCATCAGTGAGGACAGGGAGGGAAACACCATATATTTT
TRBJ1-1 TRBV5-4 - CASSFQGLNTEAFF TGTGCCAGCAGCTTCCAGGGGCTGAACACTGAAGCTTTCTTT
TRBJ1-3 TRBV12-5 TRBD1 CASGLATGGLGNTIYF TGTGCTAGTGGTTTGGCCACAGGGGGTCTTGGAAACACCATATATTTT
TRBJ2-7 TRBV11-1 TRBD1 CASSKPQGANEQYF TGTGCCAGCAGCAAACCACAGGGGGCCAACGAGCAGTACTTC
TRBJ1-2 TRBV5-5 - CASSQGLKDGYTF TGTGCCAGCAGCCAGGGGTTAAAGGATGGCTACACCTTC
TRBJ1-2 TRBV27 TRBD1 CASSGQGENYGYTF TGTGCCAGCAGCGGGCAGGGGGAAAACTATGGCTACACCTTC
TRBJ1-2 TRBV4-3 - CASSQDTGSHDGYTF TGCGCCAGCAGCCAAGATACGGGATCTCACGATGGCTACACCTTC
TRBJ1-6 TRBV7-2 - CASSLYRVGNSPLHF TGTGCCAGCAGCTTATACAGGGTAGGGAATTCACCCCTCCACTTT
TRBJ2-1 TRBV4-2 - CASSQVGGPYNEQFF TGTGCCAGCAGCCAAGTGGGGGGACCTTACAATGAGCAGTTCTTC
TRBJ1-5 TRBV9 - CASSVDPGQGQPQHF TGTGCCAGCAGCGTAGACCCAGGGCAGGGGCAGCCCCAGCATTTT
TRBJ1-2 TRBV9 - CASSVGRDGYTF TGTGCCAGCAGCGTAGGGAGAGATGGCTACACCTTC